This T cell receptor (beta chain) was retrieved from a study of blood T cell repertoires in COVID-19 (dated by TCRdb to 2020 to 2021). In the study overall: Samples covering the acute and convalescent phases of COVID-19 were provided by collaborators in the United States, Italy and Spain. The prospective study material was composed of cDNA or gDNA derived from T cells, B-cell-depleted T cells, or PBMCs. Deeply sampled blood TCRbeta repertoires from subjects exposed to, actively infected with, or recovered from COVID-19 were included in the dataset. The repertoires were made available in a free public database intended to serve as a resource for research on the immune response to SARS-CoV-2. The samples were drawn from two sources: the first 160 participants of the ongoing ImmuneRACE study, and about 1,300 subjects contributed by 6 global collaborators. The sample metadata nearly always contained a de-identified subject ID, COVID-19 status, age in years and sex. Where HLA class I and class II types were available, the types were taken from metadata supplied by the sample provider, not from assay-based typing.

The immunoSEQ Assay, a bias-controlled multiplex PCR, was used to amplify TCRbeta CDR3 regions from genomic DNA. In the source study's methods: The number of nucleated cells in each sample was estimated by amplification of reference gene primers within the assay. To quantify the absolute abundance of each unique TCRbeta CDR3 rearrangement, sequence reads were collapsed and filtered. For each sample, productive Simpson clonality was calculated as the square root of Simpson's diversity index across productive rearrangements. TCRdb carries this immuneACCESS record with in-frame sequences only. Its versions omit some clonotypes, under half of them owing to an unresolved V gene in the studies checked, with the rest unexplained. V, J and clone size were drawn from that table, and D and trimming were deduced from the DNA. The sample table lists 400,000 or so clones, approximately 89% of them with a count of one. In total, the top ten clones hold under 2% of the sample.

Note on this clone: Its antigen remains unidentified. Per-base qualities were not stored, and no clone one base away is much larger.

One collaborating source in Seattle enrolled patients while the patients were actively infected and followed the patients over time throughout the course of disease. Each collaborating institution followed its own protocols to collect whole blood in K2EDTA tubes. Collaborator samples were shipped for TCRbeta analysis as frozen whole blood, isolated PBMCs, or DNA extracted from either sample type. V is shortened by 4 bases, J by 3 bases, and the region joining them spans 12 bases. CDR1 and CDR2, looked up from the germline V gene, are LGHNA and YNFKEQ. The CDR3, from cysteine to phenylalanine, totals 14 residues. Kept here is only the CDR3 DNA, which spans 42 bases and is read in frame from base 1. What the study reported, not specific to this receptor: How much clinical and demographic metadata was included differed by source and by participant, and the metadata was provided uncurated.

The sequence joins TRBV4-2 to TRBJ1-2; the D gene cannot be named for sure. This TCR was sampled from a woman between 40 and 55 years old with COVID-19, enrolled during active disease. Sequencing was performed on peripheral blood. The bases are TGTGCCAGCAGCCCCCAGGCTTTCGACTATGGCTACACCTTC. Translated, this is CASSPQAFDYGYTF.